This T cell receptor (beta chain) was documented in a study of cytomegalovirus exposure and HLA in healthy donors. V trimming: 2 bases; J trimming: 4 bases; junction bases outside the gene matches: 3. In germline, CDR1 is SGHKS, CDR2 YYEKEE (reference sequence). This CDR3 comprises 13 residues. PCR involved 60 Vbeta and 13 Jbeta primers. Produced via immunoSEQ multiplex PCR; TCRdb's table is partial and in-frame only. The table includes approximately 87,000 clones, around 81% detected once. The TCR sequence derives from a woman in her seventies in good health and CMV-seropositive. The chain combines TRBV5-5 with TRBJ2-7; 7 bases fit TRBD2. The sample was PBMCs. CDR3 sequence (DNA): TGTGCCAGCAGCTTAGAAGCGGGGTACGAGCAGTACTTC. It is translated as CASSLEAGYEQYF.